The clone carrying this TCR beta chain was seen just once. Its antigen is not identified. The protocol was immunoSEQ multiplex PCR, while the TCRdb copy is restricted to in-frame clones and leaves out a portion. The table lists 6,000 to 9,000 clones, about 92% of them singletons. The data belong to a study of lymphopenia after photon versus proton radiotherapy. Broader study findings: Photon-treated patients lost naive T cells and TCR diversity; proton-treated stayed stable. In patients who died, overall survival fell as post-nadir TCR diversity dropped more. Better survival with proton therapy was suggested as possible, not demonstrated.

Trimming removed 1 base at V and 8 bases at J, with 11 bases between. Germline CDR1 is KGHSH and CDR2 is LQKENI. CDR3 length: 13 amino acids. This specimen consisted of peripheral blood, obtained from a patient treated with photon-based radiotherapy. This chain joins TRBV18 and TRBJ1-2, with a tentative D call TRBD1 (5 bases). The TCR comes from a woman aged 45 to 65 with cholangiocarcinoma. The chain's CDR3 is CASSPQLGDGYTF. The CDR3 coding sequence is TGTGCCAGCTCACCACAGTTGGGGGACGGCTACACCTTC. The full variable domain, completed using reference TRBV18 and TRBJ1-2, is NAGVMQNPRHLVRRRGQEARLRCSPMKGHSHVYWYRQLPEEGLKFMVYLQKENIIDESGMPKERFSAEFPKEGPSILRIQQVVRGDSAAYFCASSPQLGDGYTFGSGTRLTVV.